This paragraph covers one T cell receptor (beta chain) sequence. With V trimmed by 5 bases and J by 7 bases, 12 bases remained unmatched. The CDR3 is 16 amino acids. Per the germline V gene, CDR1 is GTSNPN and CDR2 is SVGIG (reference sequence). The data are from a study of blood T cell repertoires in COVID-19. Looking at the study overall: COVID-19 samples collected from the United States, Italy and Spain covered acute and convalescent phases. Sources were T cells, B-cell-depleted T cells, or PBMCs; the material itself was cDNA or gDNA.

TCRdb's table, derived via immunoSEQ multiplex PCR, lists solely in-frame clones and lacks some. This table has some 180,000 clones, approximately 85% appearing once. The origin of this receptor is a woman aged 60-75 years with acute or convalescent COVID-19. V and J are TRBV30 and TRBJ2-1, with TRBD2 matching over 12 bases. Sequencing used peripheral blood. The CDR3 region has the DNA TGTGCCTGGGGATTCCTGACTAGCGGGAGAGTAAATGAGCAGTTCTTC. Amino acids: CAWGFLTSGRVNEQFF.